Each of the 7 T cell receptor beta chains below was sequenced from the same sample in a study of T-cell memory formation after mild COVID-19. TCRdb itself ran the 5' RACE reads through MiXCR, one entry per CDR3 protein. Among fewer than 700,000 distinct CDR3 sequences listed, 20% to 25% were seen once. The sequencing input was PBMCs or a T cell subset sorted from them (not recorded which). These receptors were collected from an adult woman who had mild COVID-19 (a few samples of this study predate the infection). Cell type and time point are not known.

This clonotype was counted only a few times. The J gene is TRBJ2-1, the V gene TRBV12-3 or TRBV12-4; D might be TRBD1 or TRBD2, each matching 6 bases. V was pared by 7 bases and J by 2 bases, with 18 bases between. This CDR3 region has 16 residues. The CDR3 bases are TGTGCCAGCACCCACGTGGGGGGCCGCCCCTACAATGAGCAGTTCTTC. Translated: CASTHVGGRPYNEQFF.

J is TRBJ1-1 and V is TRBV10-3; D gene ambiguous. The CDR3 runs to 11 residues. Per the germline V gene, CDR1 is ENHRY and CDR2 is SYGVKD. Trimming took 6 bases from V and 6 from J, leaving 8 bases between them. CDR3 coding DNA: TGTGCCATCAGGGGGAGAGCTGAAGCTTTCTTT. Amino acids: CAIRGRAEAFF.

Ten or more counts support this clonotype. This chain uses TRBV11-2 with TRBJ2-7; the D is unclear. Deletions cut 1 base from V and 7 bases from J, with 14 bases between. Germline V lookup: CDR1 SGHAT, CDR2 FQNNGV. The CDR3 covers 14 residues. CDR3 sequence: CASSLVRTSREQYF. DNA of the CDR3: TGTGCCAGCAGCTTAGTACGGACGAGCCGGGAGCAGTACTTC.

The V call is TRBV13, the J call TRBJ2-5; weak D call: TRBD2 (6 bases). Germline loops: CDR1 PRHDT, CDR2 FYEKMQ (reference sequence). The CDR3 covers 20 residues. Trimming shortened V by 5 bases and J by 5 bases, and 33 bases separated the two germline ends. CDR3 loop: CASSALTTSLVGGGKETQYF. CDR3 in DNA: TGTGCCAGCAGCGCACTTACCACGAGCCTGGTCGGGGGAGGCAAGGAGACCCAGTACTTC. Full variable domain (missing parts from reference TRBV13 and TRBJ2-5): AAGVIQSPRHLIKEKRETATLKCYPIPRHDTVYWYQQGPGQDPQFLISFYEKMQSDKGSIPDRFSAQQFSDYHSELNMSSLELGDSALYFCASSALTTSLVGGGKETQYFGPGTRLLVL.

This clonotype showed up just a few times. The chain recombines TRBV20-1 with TRBJ2-2, with D hard to call. Trimming shortened V by 0 bases and J by 2 bases, and 7 bases separated the two germline ends. CDR1 and CDR2 from the germline V gene are DFQATT and SNEGSKA (reference sequence). The CDR3 has 14 residues. CDR3 DNA: TGCAGTGCTAGAGATTATTTTAACACCGGGGAGCTGTTTTTT. Translation gives CSARDYFNTGELFF.

In its sample, this clonotype was seen a few times. The CDR3 nucleotides read TGTGCCAGCAGCAACTGGCCCGGACAGCCTATCGAGGAGACCCAGTACTTC. Its protein is CASSNWPGQPIEETQYF. The chain combines TRBV21-1 with TRBJ2-5; the listed D gene, TRBD1, was not tested against the DNA. TRBV21-1 is tagged as a pseudogene. This CDR3 has 17 amino acids.

This clonotype was seen a few times. This chain links TRBV5-1 with TRBJ2-1; TRBD2 is a possible D gene (6 bases). Germline CDR1 reads SGHRS; CDR2 reads YFSETQ. The length of the CDR3 is 12 residues. With 4 bases removed from V and 13 bases from J, the gap between germline ends came to 15 bases. The CDR3 reads CASSPISGPQFF. CDR3 bases: TGCGCCAGCAGCCCGATTAGCGGCCCCCAGTTCTTC.